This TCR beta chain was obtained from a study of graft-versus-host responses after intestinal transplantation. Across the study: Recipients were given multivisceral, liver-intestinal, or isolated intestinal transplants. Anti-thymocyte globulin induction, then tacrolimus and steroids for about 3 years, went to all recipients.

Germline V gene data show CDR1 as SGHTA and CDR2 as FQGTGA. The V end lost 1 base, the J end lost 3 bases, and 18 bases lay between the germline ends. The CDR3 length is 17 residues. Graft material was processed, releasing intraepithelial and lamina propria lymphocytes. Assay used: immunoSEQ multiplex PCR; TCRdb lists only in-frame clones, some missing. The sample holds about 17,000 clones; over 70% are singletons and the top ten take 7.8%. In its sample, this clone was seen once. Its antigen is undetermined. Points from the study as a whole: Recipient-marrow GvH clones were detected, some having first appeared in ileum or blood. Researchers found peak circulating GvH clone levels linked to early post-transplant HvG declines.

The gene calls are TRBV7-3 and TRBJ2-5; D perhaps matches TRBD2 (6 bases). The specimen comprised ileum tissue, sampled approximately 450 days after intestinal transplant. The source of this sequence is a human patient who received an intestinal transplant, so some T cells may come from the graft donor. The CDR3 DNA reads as TGTGCCAGCAGCTTAAACCCCCCGTTGGGGGGTGAAGAGACCCAGTACTTC. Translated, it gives CASSLNPPLGGEETQYF.